This TCR beta chain was observed in a study of shared clonotypes between healthy human individuals. CD45RO-negative, CCR7-positively selected cells formed the naive CD8 fraction, excluding terminally differentiated effector memory CD45RA+ cells. Measured with immunoSEQ multiplex PCR; TCRdb has only the in-frame clones, and not every one. The repertoire holds about 2 million clones, with approximately 94% as singletons. This CDR3 has 14 amino acids. Trimming took off 1 base at V and 4 bases at J, with 11 bases between the two ends. Per the germline V gene, CDR1 is LGHNA and CDR2 is YSLEER. This rearrangement joins TRBV4-3 to TRBJ2-7; TRBD1 is a possible D gene (5 bases). The source material was naive CD8+ T cells sorted from blood. The source of this sequence is a man aged 18 to 29 in good health. CDR3 protein: CASSQVAGMYEQYF. CDR3 sequence (DNA): TGCGCCAGCAGCCAAGTAGCAGGGATGTACGAGCAGTACTTC.